The 20 T cell receptor beta chains reported below all come from one sample, sequenced in a study of regulatory T cells in long-lasting Graves disease listed by TCRdb under 2021. Libraries were built with multiplex PCR. The sequencing machine was an Illumina HiSeq 4000. CDR3 regions were amplified by Arm-PCR with iRepertoire HTBI primers to construct TCR beta libraries. TCRdb reanalyzed the raw reads on its own, using fastp at Q25 for trimming and MiXCR for clone calling, and kept in-frame beta chains. Identical CDR3 protein sequences are pooled into one entry, listed with their most common genes and DNA. This sample is represented by approximately 540,000 distinct CDR3 sequences; 12% of them were singletons. The ten largest clones add up to approximately 9.6% of the sample. The sample's time point label is to be understood as: newly diagnosed GD, antithyroid drugs for less than 3 months. RNA was extracted from PBMCs in TRIzol for both TCR sequencing and RNA sequencing.

These same records also appear under a second study, on T cells in Graves' hyperthyroidism and ophthalmopathy.

Sequenced here: peripheral blood mononuclear cells (PBMCs), sampled at new diagnosis, from a patient treated with antithyroid drugs. The origin of the receptors is a woman in her twenties or thirties with Graves disease. Donor details come from another sample of the same person, matched by shared clones.

In its sample, this clonotype was seen many times. The rearrangement links TRBV2 to TRBJ2-1; D may be TRBD2 (6 bases). Germline assignment: CDR1 SNHLY and CDR2 FYNNEI. Trimming removed 4 bases from V and 5 bases from J, with 9 bases in between. The CDR3 is 13 amino acids. Here the CDR3 DNA reads TGTGCCAGCAGTGTTTGGGGGGACAATGAGCAGTTCTTC. This translates into CASSVWGDNEQFF.

This clonotype has more than one count but fewer than ten. J is TRBJ2-1 and V is TRBV28; 8 nucleotides agree with TRBD1. V shed 3 bases and J 13 bases; nucleotides not matched to a gene: 5. Per germline, CDR1 MDHEN and CDR2 SYDVKM. CDR3 length: 12 amino acids. CDR3 nucleotide sequence: TGTGCCAGCAGTTTGGCAGGGGGCGTACAGTTCTTC. This gives the protein CASSLAGGVQFF.

This clonotype was seen ten or more times. This chain connects TRBV7-9 to TRBJ2-5; 9 nucleotides line up with TRBD2. The CDR3 spans 15 residues. Germline V CDR1 and CDR2: SEHNR, FQNEAQ (reference sequence). Trimming took 1 base from V and 2 from J; bases not matched to a gene: 2. CDR3 region: CASSLEAGGQETQYF. DNA of the CDR3: TGTGCCAGCAGCTTAGAAGCGGGAGGACAAGAGACCCAGTACTTC.

Ten or more counts support this clonotype. A junction boundary mismatches the germline segment, possibly from a read error. The genes are TRBV28 and TRBJ1-5; D is unclear. CDR1 and CDR2 (germline): MDHEN, SYDVKM. The CDR3 is made up of 12 amino acids. The chain's CDR3 is CASSLRVQPQHF. The CDR3 nucleotides are TGCGCCAGCAGCCTTAGGGTTCAGCCCCAGCATTTT.

The DNA of the CDR3 is TGTGCCAGCAGCATACCACAGGGGATGAACACTGAAGCTTTCTTT. Translated: CASSIPQGMNTEAFF. The rearrangement joins TRBV13 to TRBJ1-1; 7 bases are shared with TRBD1. The CDR3 runs 15 residues. Trimming cost V 5 bases and J 0 bases; bases outside gene matches: 6. From germline, CDR1 is PRHDT and CDR2 FYEKMQ (reference sequence). The full variable domain, with the rest looked up from reference TRBV13 and TRBJ1-1, is AAGVIQSPRHLIKEKRETATLKCYPIPRHDTVYWYQQGPGQDPQFLISFYEKMQSDKGSIPDRFSAQQFSDYHSELNMSSLELGDSALYFCASSIPQGMNTEAFFGQGTRLTVV.

A remark on this clonotype: With only one base between it and a far larger clone, this is likely a read error. The chain uses TRBV11-2 and TRBJ2-5; 10 nucleotides align to TRBD2. Judging by the DNA end, TRBJ2-7 fits better; the J call may be wrong. There are 14 residues in the CDR3. Germline CDR1 reads SGHAT; CDR2 reads FQNNGV. CDR3 bases: TGTGCCAGCAGCGCTAGCGGGAGCCCCTACGAGCAGTACTTC. Amino acids: CASSASGSPYEQYF.

In this sample, this clonotype turned up a few times. The chain carries TRBV19 and TRBJ2-7; TRBD2 matches 7 bases. CDR3 length equals 17 residues. Germline CDR1 reads LNHDA; CDR2 reads SQIVND (reference sequence). Trimming cost V 2 bases and J 4 bases; bases outside gene matches: 14. CDR3 protein: CASSIRGVAGLTYEQYF. The CDR3, as DNA: TGTGCCAGTAGTATAAGAGGGGTAGCGGGCCTTACGTACGAGCAGTACTTC.

This clonotype came up many times. This chain joins TRBV12-3 or TRBV12-4 and TRBJ1-1; tentative D call: TRBD1 (5 bases). There are 15 residues in the CDR3. V was trimmed by 6 bases and J by 0 bases, leaving 14 bases between them. The CDR3 nucleotides are TGTGCCAGCAGGAAAGGTCGGGGCCTGAACACTGAAGCTTTCTTT. This codes for CASRKGRGLNTEAFF.

Ten or more counts support this clonotype. V usage is TRBV9 and J usage is TRBJ2-1; D unclear. Germline-derived CDR1 and CDR2 are SGDLS and YYNGEE. The CDR3 spans 13 residues. Trimming shortened V by 2 bases and J by 1 base, and 4 bases separated the two germline ends. CDR3 region: CASSVGSYNEQFF. The CDR3 region has the DNA TGTGCCAGCAGCGTTGGGTCCTACAATGAGCAGTTCTTC.

This clonotype has at least ten counts. This chain joins TRBV6-1 and TRBJ2-1, with D uncertain. The CDR3 has 11 amino acids. V gave up 7 bases and J gave up 3 bases, with 4 bases separating them. Germline CDR1 and CDR2: MNHNS and SASEGT. The CDR3 nucleotides read TGTGCCAGCAAACTCTACAATGAGCAGTTCTTC. This translates into CASKLYNEQFF.

This clonotype was counted ten times or more. This chain connects TRBV7-2 to TRBJ2-5, with a weak D call TRBD1 (6 bases). V was pared by 1 base and J by 5 bases, with 14 bases between. Germline CDR1 is SGHTA and CDR2 is FQGNSA. This CDR3 comprises 15 residues. CDR3 sequence: CASSLVEAGEETQYF. The CDR3 DNA reads TGTGCCAGCAGCTTAGTTGAGGCAGGGGAGGAGACCCAGTACTTC.

This clonotype was observed at least ten times. This chain connects TRBV2 to TRBJ2-7, with 10 bases identical to TRBD2. CDR1 SNHLY and CDR2 FYNNEI come from the germline V gene. The CDR3 is made up of 14 amino acids. J gave up 5 bases and V 6 bases, and 7 bases lay outside the gene matches. The chain's CDR3 is CASRAVAGGNEQYF. CDR3 in DNA: TGTGCCAGCAGGGCGGTAGCGGGAGGCAACGAGCAGTACTTC.

This clonotype showed up many times. The V and J genes are TRBV28 and TRBJ2-3; TRBD2 might be the D (6 bases). The CDR3 length is 15 residues. The V end was cut by 6 bases, the J end by 0 bases, with 13 bases between. Germline V gene sequence: CDR1 MDHEN, CDR2 SYDVKM. CDR3 amino acids: CASRGTPLSTDTQYF. The CDR3 nucleotides read TGTGCCAGCAGGGGGACTCCCCTTAGCACAGATACGCAGTATTTT.

As regards this clonotype: A much larger clone differs by one base, so this may be a read error. J is TRBJ2-7 and V is TRBV28, with D tentatively TRBD1 (5 bases). With 4 bases removed from V and 5 bases from J, the gap between germline ends came to 24 bases. The germline gives CDR1 MDHEN, CDR2 SYDVKM. The CDR3 has 17 amino acids. Here the CDR3 reads CASSSPTTYRYSHEQYF. CDR3 DNA sequence: TGTGCCAGCAGTTCACCTACCACCTACAGGTACTCGCACGAGCAGTACTTC.

This clonotype was picked up a small number of times. The V gene is TRBV25-1, the J gene TRBJ2-1; D uncertain. Germline V gene sequence: CDR1 MGHDK, CDR2 SYGVNS. CDR3 size: 14 residues. Trimming shortened V by 4 bases and J by 8 bases, and 15 bases separated the two germline ends. The CDR3, as DNA: TGTGCCAGCAGTGCCCTCATGGACGCAGATGAGCAGTTCTTC. It translates to CASSALMDADEQFF.

The chain employs TRBV20-1 and TRBJ1-4; D unclear. The V gene's germline CDR1 is DFQATT and CDR2 SNEGSKA (reference sequence). V lost 2 bases to trimming and J lost 4 bases, with 11 bases between them. CDR3 length: 14 amino acids. CDR3 DNA sequence: TGCAGTGCTAGAAAAGGGAGCGGTAATGAAAAACTGTTTTTT. This encodes CSARKGSGNEKLFF.

This clonotype occurred once. This sequence joins TRBV27 and TRBJ2-3; 11 bases agree with TRBD2. This CDR3 has 19 amino acids. CDR1 and CDR2 from the germline V gene are MNHEY and SMNVEV (reference sequence). V lost 5 bases to trimming and J lost 6 bases; unmatched junction nucleotides: 19. The CDR3 region has the DNA TGTGCCAGCAGTCCATACGGAAGAATAGCGGGAGGGCCAATTGATACGCAGTATTTT. Translated, it gives CASSPYGRIAGGPIDTQYF.

CDR3 amino acids: CASTPRDRQTGNTIYF. The CDR3 bases are TGTGCCAGTACCCCCCGCGACAGGCAGACTGGAAACACCATATATTTT. The V gene is TRBV19, the J gene TRBJ1-3; D is perhaps TRBD1 (6 bases). V lost 7 bases, J lost 2 bases, and 18 bases lay in between. The CDR3 runs 16 residues. The germline CDR1 and CDR2 sequences are LNHDA and SQIVND (reference sequence).

This sequence joins TRBV9 and TRBJ2-3; TRBD1 aligns across 9 bases. The ends lost 0 bases at V and 2 bases at J; junction bases unmatched: 7. Germline lookup yields CDR1 SGDLS and CDR2 YYNGEE. The CDR3 contains 17 residues. This CDR3 reads CASSVEGGTGLTDTQYF. DNA for the CDR3: TGTGCCAGCAGCGTAGAGGGTGGGACAGGGCTCACAGATACGCAGTATTTT.

This clonotype was recorded many times. This chain connects TRBV6-2 or TRBV6-3 to TRBJ2-1; 13 nucleotides line up with TRBD2. J was trimmed by 9 bases and V by 8 bases; bases with no gene match: 16. The CDR3 is made up of 17 amino acids. Germline values: CDR1 MNHEY, CDR2 SVGEGT. The CDR3 loop reads CASGDRGLAGPAGEQFF. CDR3 coding DNA: TGTGCCAGCGGAGACCGGGGACTAGCGGGACCTGCCGGTGAGCAGTTCTTC.